This T cell receptor beta chain was found in a study of T-cell memory formation after mild COVID-19. Overall study context: TCR clustering was largely donor specific. The study, taken as a whole, reports: CD4/CD8 balance characterized clones contracting day 15 to 85, and CD4+ skew characterized later expanders. Clonal second-wave expansions that peaked on day 37 had unconfirmed SARS-CoV-2 specificity.

The 5'RACE method, run with constant-segment primers, produced TCR alpha and TCR beta cDNA libraries (carrying sample barcodes and UMIs). TCRdb ran MiXCR on the 5' RACE reads and lists one entry per CDR3 protein. The table records about 400,000 distinct CDR3 sequences, 15% to 20% of them present only once. The CDR3 sequence is 14 residues long. V dropped 4 bases and J dropped 7 bases, with 17 bases sitting between them. Germline assignment: CDR1 SGDLS and CDR2 YYNGEE. Of note for this clonotype: Its specificity is unknown.

Sequencing used PBMCs or a T cell subset sorted from them (not recorded which). The TCR was taken from a man younger than 35 who had mild COVID-19 (a few samples of this study predate the infection). Cell type and time point are not known. The chain has TRBV9 and TRBJ1-2, with D unresolved. The CDR3 loop reads CASSPRQRTGGYTF. The CDR3 nucleotides are TGTGCCAGCAGCCCCCGTCAACGGACGGGTGGCTACACCTTC.